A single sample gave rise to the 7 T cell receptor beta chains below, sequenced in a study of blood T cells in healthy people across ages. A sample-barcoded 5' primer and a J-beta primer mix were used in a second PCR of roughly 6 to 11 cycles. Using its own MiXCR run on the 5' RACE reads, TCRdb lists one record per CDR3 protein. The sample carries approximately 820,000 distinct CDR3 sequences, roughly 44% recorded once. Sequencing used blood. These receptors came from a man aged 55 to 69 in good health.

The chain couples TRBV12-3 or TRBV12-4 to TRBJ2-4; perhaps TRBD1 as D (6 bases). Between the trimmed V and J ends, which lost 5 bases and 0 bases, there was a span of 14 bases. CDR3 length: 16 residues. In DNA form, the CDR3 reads TGTGCCAGCAGTCCAGGGGCTGCCTTAGCCAAAAACATTCAGTACTTC. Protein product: CASSPGAALAKNIQYF.

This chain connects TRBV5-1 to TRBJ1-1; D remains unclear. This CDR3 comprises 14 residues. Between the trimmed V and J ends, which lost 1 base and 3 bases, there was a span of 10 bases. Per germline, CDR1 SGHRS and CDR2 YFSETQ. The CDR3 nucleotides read TGCGCCAGCAGCTTGTTATCGTCTGACACTGAAGCTTTCTTT. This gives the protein CASSLLSSDTEAFF. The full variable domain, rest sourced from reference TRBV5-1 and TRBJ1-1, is KAGVTQTPRYLIKTRGQQVTLSCSPISGHRSVSWYQQTPGQGLQFLFEYFSETQRNKGNFPGRFSGRQFSNSRSEMNVSTLELGDSALYLCASSLLSSDTEAFFGQGTRLTVV.

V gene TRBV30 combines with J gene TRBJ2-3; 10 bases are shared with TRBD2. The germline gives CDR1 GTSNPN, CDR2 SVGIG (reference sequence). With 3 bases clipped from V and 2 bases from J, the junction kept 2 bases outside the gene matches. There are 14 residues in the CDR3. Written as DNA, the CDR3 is TGTGCCTGGAGACTAGCGGGGCCCACAGATACGCAGTATTTT. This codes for CAWRLAGPTDTQYF.

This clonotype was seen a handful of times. This chain's CDR3 is CASSVPLTSGLSGANVLTF. The CDR3, as DNA: TGTGCCAGCAGCGTACCTTTAACTAGCGGGCTATCTGGGGCCAACGTCCTGACTTTC. The chain has TRBV9 and TRBJ2-6, with TRBD2 matching over 9 bases. The junction had 9 bases not matched to a gene; V was cut back by 1 base and J by 1 base. CDR1 SGDLS and CDR2 YYNGEE come from the germline V gene. There are 19 residues in the CDR3.

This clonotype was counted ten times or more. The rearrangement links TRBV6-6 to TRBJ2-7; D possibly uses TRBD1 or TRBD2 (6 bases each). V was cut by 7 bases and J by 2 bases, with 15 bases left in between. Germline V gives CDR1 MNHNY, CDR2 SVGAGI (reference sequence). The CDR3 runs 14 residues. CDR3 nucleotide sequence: TGTGCCAGCAAGGTGGGGGGACAAACCTACGAGCAGTACTTC. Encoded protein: CASKVGGQTYEQYF.

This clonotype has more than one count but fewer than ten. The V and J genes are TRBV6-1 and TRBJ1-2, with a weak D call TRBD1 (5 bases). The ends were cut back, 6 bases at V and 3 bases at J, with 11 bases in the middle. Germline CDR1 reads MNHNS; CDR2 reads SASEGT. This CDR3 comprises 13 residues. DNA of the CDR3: TGTGCCAGCAGGTCGGGGGTTTACTATGGCTACACCTTC. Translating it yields CASRSGVYYGYTF.

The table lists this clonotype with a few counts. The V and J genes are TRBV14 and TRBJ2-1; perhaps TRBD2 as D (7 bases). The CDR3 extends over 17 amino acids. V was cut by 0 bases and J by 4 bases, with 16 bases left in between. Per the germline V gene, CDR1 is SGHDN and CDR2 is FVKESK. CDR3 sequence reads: CASSQDLRGAPYNEQFF. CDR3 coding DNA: TGTGCCAGCAGCCAAGATTTACGGGGGGCTCCTTACAATGAGCAGTTCTTC.